A selection of T cell receptor beta chains follows, all from one sample in a study of blood T cell repertoires in COVID-19. The protocol was immunoSEQ multiplex PCR, while the TCRdb copy is restricted to in-frame clones and leaves out a portion. The profile shows roughly 230,000 clones, 80% to 90% of them singletons. Sequenced material: PBMCs or T cells enriched from blood (not recorded which). These receptors all come from a man aged 25-45 years in a cohort exposed to, infected with or recovered from COVID-19 (not recorded which). Each CDR3 is given with its conserved first and last residue. A D gene is named only where the DNA matches it firmly. Not every row has a clone size; where given, it reads once, few, many or a size class.

clone_size	v_call	j_call	d_call	cdr3_nt	cdr3_aa
NA	TRBV28	TRBJ2-7	NA	TGTGCCAGCAGTTTAGTACAGGCCGGCTCCTACGAGCAGTACTTC	CASSLVQAGSYEQYF
NA	TRBV28	TRBJ1-1	TRBD1	TGTGCCAGCAAACAGACAGGGCGAAAGAACACTGAAGCTTTCTTT	CASKQTGRKNTEAFF
NA	TRBV27	TRBJ1-2	NA	TGTGCCAGCAGTTTAGCAGGGCAGTATGGCTACACCTTC	CASSLAGQYGYTF
few	TRBV7-2	TRBJ1-5	TRBD1	TGTGCCAGCAGCTTACAGGGGGCAGGGAGCAATCAGCCCCAGCATTTT	CASSLQGAGSNQPQHF
NA	TRBV5-1	TRBJ1-4	NA	TGCGCCAGCAGCTCTCAGGCAACTAATGAAAAACTGTTTTTT	CASSSQATNEKLFF
NA	TRBV28	TRBJ2-4	TRBD1	TGTGCCAGCAGTCGCACCGGGACAGGGGAGAAAAACATTCAGTACTTC	CASSRTGTGEKNIQYF
NA	TRBV7-2	TRBJ1-3	TRBD1	TGTGCCAGCAGCTTGGGGACAGGGTTGGGTGGAAACACCATATATTTT	CASSLGTGLGGNTIYF
few	TRBV18	TRBJ1-5	NA	TGTGCCAGCTCACCGGGTCAGGTAACCAATCAGCCCCAGCATTTT	CASSPGQVTNQPQHF
NA	TRBV15	TRBJ1-5	NA	TGTGCCACCAGCAGGACAAGGAATCAGCCCCAGCATTTT	CATSRTRNQPQHF
NA	TRBV28	TRBJ2-3	NA	TGTGCCAGCACTAGTATGGAGGATACGCAGTATTTT	CASTSMEDTQYF
NA	TRBV7-2	TRBJ2-7	TRBD2	TGTGCCAGCAGCTCGGGACTAGCGGGAGACTTCCCCTCCTACGAGCAGTACTTC	CASSSGLAGDFPSYEQYF
NA	TRBV3-1/TRBV3-2	TRBJ1-6	NA	TGTGCCAGCAGCCGGATGGGGGGGCTAACGGGGGCCCCCCTCCACTTT	CASSRMGGLTGAPLHF
NA	TRBV9	TRBJ1-1	NA	TGTGCCAGCAGCGTAGTACAAATGAACACTGAAGCTTTCTTT	CASSVVQMNTEAFF
NA	TRBV4-1	TRBJ2-5	NA	TGCGCCAGCAGCCAAGATATTGCGGGGATGGGGACCCAGTACTTC	CASSQDIAGMGTQYF
NA	TRBV7-9	TRBJ2-3	NA	TGTGCCTCGGGGAGGACGACCGCCACAGATACGCAGTATTTT	CASGRTTATDTQYF
NA	TRBV7-9	TRBJ1-2	NA	TGTGCCAGCAGCTTTCAGGGCTATGGCTACACCTTC	CASSFQGYGYTF
NA	TRBV9	TRBJ1-6	TRBD1	TGTGCCAGCAGCGTGACAGGGCAAAATTCACCCCTCCACTTT	CASSVTGQNSPLHF
NA	TRBV28	TRBJ2-7	NA	TGTGCCAGCAGTTTATTGGCAAACTCCTACGAGCAGTACTTC	CASSLLANSYEQYF
NA	TRBV28	TRBJ1-4	NA	TGTGCCAGCAAGGGAGGGCTAAATGAAAAACTGTTTTTT	CASKGGLNEKLFF
NA	TRBV11-3	TRBJ2-1	NA	TGTGCCAGCAGCACCTATGGAGGAGGCTACAATGAGCAGTTCTTC	CASSTYGGGYNEQFF
NA	TRBV5-6	TRBJ1-1	NA	TGTGCCAGCAGCACCCGACAGGTGGTGAACACTGAAGCTTTCTTT	CASSTRQVVNTEAFF
NA	TRBV5-1	TRBJ2-7	TRBD2	TGCGCCAGCAGCTTGGCGGCTAGCGGGAGTGACGAGCAGTACTTC	CASSLAASGSDEQYF
NA	TRBV19	TRBJ1-3	NA	TGTGCCAGTAGTATAGGGGCAGCCAGCTCTGGAAACACCATATATTTT	CASSIGAASSGNTIYF